Listed here are 2 T cell receptor beta chains from one sample, sequenced in a study of cytomegalovirus exposure and HLA in healthy donors. The study ran its PCR with 60 Vbeta and 13 Jbeta primers. The data were produced by immunoSEQ multiplex PCR, yet TCRdb's version contains in-frame clones alone and is incomplete. The sample records some 81,000 clones, 72% being singletons. The sample comprised PBMCs. The receptors were sampled from a middle-aged woman in good health and CMV-seropositive.

This chain connects TRBV11-2 to TRBJ1-1, with 7 bases lining up with TRBD1. The germline V gene encodes CDR1 SGHAT and CDR2 FQNNGV. The CDR3 totals 16 residues. The trim removed 5 bases at V and 5 bases at J, leaving 14 bases unmatched. The CDR3 coding sequence is TGTGCCAGCAGCCCTTGGGACAGCGGGCCGGGGACTGAAGCTTTCTTT. This gives the protein CASSPWDSGPGTEAFF.

This clone was detected once. The rearrangement joins TRBV9 to TRBJ2-1; TRBD1 aligns across 10 bases. The V gene end was trimmed by 0 bases and the J gene end by 4 bases; junction bases not matched to a gene: 4. This CDR3 is 16 amino acids long. CDR1 and CDR2 (germline): SGDLS, YYNGEE. The CDR3 DNA follows: TGTGCCAGCAGCGTAGATTGGGGACAGGGGTACAATGAGCAGTTCTTC. Translation: CASSVDWGQGYNEQFF.